The clone carrying this T cell receptor (beta chain) was detected a few times. Antigen specificity is unknown. The data originate from a study of T-cell memory formation after mild COVID-19. 5'RACE primed from the constant segment yielded TCR alpha and TCR beta cDNA libraries bearing sample barcodes and UMIs. MiXCR, run by TCRdb on the 5' RACE reads, gives a single entry per CDR3 protein. The sample records 300,000 or so distinct CDR3 sequences, 15% being singletons. Overall study results and limits: Later expanders leaned CD4+, whereas clones that contracted between day 15 and 85 were balanced CD4/CD8. Contracting CD4+ clones lay largely in CM and EM, with CD8+ ones residing in EMRA. Certain responding clones were present in pre-infection memory, suggesting participation of cross-reactive memory.

The CDR3 loop spans 12 amino acids. The V end was cut by 11 bases, the J end by 2 bases, with 12 bases between. Germline loops: CDR1 MNHEY, CDR2 SVGEGT. This TCR was sampled from a man aged 18 to 35 who had mild COVID-19 (a few samples of this study predate the infection). Cell type and time point are not known. The sample comprised PBMCs or a T cell subset sorted from them (not recorded which). The rearrangement joins TRBV6-2 or TRBV6-3 to TRBJ1-2, with D unclear. The CDR3 bases are TGTGCCTCCCGGGAGATGAACTATGGCTACACCTTC. Its translation: CASREMNYGYTF.